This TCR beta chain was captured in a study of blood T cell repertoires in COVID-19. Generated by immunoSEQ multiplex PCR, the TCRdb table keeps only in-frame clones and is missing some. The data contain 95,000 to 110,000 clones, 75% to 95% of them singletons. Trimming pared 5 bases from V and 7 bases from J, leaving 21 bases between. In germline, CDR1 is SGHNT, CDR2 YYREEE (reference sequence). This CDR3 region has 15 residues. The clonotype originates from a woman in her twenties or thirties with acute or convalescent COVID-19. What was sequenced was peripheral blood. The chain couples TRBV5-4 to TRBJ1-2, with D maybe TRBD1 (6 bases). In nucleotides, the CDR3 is TGTGCCAGCAGGAAAACCGGAGTTGAAGGGGGTGGCTACACCTTC. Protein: CASRKTGVEGGGYTF.